A selection of T cell receptor beta chains follows, all from one sample in a study of blood T cell repertoires in COVID-19. The repertoire was sequenced with immunoSEQ multiplex PCR; TCRdb's copy has only in-frame clones and lacks some. The table records about 280,000 clones, 70% to 90% of them present only once. Material: peripheral blood. The receptors stem from a man aged 50 to 59 with active or convalescent COVID-19. The CDR3 runs from the conserved cysteine through the conserved F or W. The order of the fields is D gene, V gene, J gene, clone size, CDR3 DNA, CDR3 protein. The D gene is left open where the match is weak. Expanded clones are given a class, and other clones once, few, many or no size at all.

TRBD2	TRBV25-1	TRBJ2-2	NA	TGTGCCAGCAGTGATCCCGGGACTAGCGGCACCGGGGAGCTGTTTTTT	CASSDPGTSGTGELFF
TRBD1	TRBV10-1	TRBJ2-6	NA	TGCGCCAGCAGTGACCCCGGACAGGCCCGGAGCTCTGGGGCCAACGTCCTGACTTTC	CASSDPGQARSSGANVLTF
TRBD2	TRBV6-1	TRBJ2-7	NA	TGTGCCAGCAGTGAGGGGGGACTACTTTACGAGCAGTACTTC	CASSEGGLLYEQYF
TRBD1	TRBV9	TRBJ1-5	NA	TGTGCCAGCAGCATTCAAAGAGGGACAGGGCTACGCAATCAGCCCCAGCATTTT	CASSIQRGTGLRNQPQHF
NA	TRBV5-8	TRBJ2-3	NA	TGTGCCAGCAGCTTGGGAGAGTCGACTCCGGTACCGGATACGCAGTATTTT	CASSLGESTPVPDTQYF
NA	TRBV5-1	TRBJ2-5	NA	TGCGCCAGCAGCTTGGCCGGGATTCAAGAGACCCAGTACTTC	CASSLAGIQETQYF
TRBD2	TRBV9	TRBJ2-1	NA	TGTGCCAGCAGCGTAGAGGCTAGCGGGCCCTACAATGAGCAGTTCTTC	CASSVEASGPYNEQFF
TRBD2	TRBV29-1	TRBJ2-1	NA	TGCAGCGTGGAGGGGTTCGGGACTAATTACAATGAGCAGTTCTTC	CSVEGFGTNYNEQFF
TRBD2	TRBV29-1	TRBJ2-7	NA	TGCAGCGTCAAACCGATAGCGGGAGATTCCTACGAGCAGTACTTC	CSVKPIAGDSYEQYF
TRBD1	TRBV6-5	TRBJ1-3	once	TGTGCCAGCAGTTCCACAGGGGGTGGAAACACCATATATTTT	CASSSTGGGNTIYF